Sequencing of this T cell receptor beta chain was carried out in a study of shared T cell receptors in the human thymus. J was trimmed by 2 bases and V by 6 bases; bases with no gene match: 16. Per the germline V gene, CDR1 is LGHNA and CDR2 is YNFKEQ. CDR3 length: 20 amino acids. Measured with immunoSEQ multiplex PCR; TCRdb has only the in-frame clones, and not every one. The repertoire consists of around 65,000 clones, with 90% to 95% occurring once and the leading ten covering less than 0.04%. This TCR derives from a human donor. The V and J genes are TRBV4-2 and TRBJ2-3, with 14 bases identical to TRBD2. Sequencing input: thymocytes. This CDR3 reads CASRGRLAGGRVLITDTQYF. As DNA, the CDR3 is TGTGCCAGCAGAGGGAGACTAGCGGGGGGGCGAGTCTTAATCACAGATACGCAGTATTTT.